The 23 T cell receptor beta chains presented below share a single source sample, sequenced in a study of Ad26.COV2.S vaccination and SARS-CoV-2 variants. Repertoires were generated with immunoSEQ multiplex PCR, while TCRdb's copy carries only in-frame clones and drops some. The table shows more than 300,000 clones, with 88% occurring only once. Treatment defined: about 20 received Ad26.COV2.S at low or high dose, single or two shots; about 5 received placebo; per-sample allocation not given. Day 63 following the first vaccine or placebo injection was when the samples were taken. This material consisted of peripheral blood, taken in a trial of Ad26.COV2.S vaccine versus placebo. The receptors stem from a person between 18 and 65 years old who received the Ad26.COV2.S COVID-19 vaccine or a placebo.

This chain joins TRBV7-6 and TRBJ2-7; tentatively, D is TRBD1 (6 bases). The V gene lost 5 bases and the J gene lost 4 bases, with 21 bases spanning the gap. Looked up from germline, CDR1 is SGHVS and CDR2 is FNYEAQ. CDR3 size: 16 residues. The CDR3 loop is CASSGRQAPWSYEQYF. CDR3 bases: TGTGCCAGCAGCGGGAGACAGGCCCCCTGGAGTTACGAGCAGTACTTC.

The chain carries TRBV6-5 and TRBJ1-2; D not resolved. Looked up from germline, CDR1 is MNHEY and CDR2 is SVGAGI. There are 14 residues in the CDR3. The germline V and J ends were trimmed by 4 bases and 4 bases, with 13 bases remaining between them. CDR3 protein: CASSSDREGYGYTF. The CDR3 bases are TGTGCCAGCAGTTCGGACCGGGAGGGCTATGGCTACACCTTC.

CDR3 nucleotide sequence: TGTGCCAGCAGCTCACCGACAGGGGGCGAGGAAAAACTGTTTTTT. Encoded protein: CASSSPTGGEEKLFF. The chain joins TRBV7-6 to TRBJ1-4, with 10 bases aligning to TRBD1. V lost 4 bases, J lost 8 bases, and 7 bases stayed unmatched. CDR1 is SGHVS, CDR2 FNYEAQ, per germline. CDR3 size: 15 residues. Drawing the rest from reference TRBV7-6 and TRBJ1-4, the complete variable domain is GAGVSQSPRYKVTKRGQDVALRCDPISGHVSLYWYRQALGQGPEFLTYFNYEAQQDKSGLPNDRFSAERPEGSISTLTIQRTEQRDSAMYRCASSSPTGGEEKLFFGSGTQLSVL.

CDR3 region: CASSLEWQAYGYTF. Written as DNA, the CDR3 is TGCGCCAGCAGCTTGGAGTGGCAGGCCTATGGCTACACCTTC. The chain employs TRBV5-1 and TRBJ1-2; no clear D. Germline CDR1 reads SGHRS; CDR2 reads YFSETQ. Trimming removed 0 bases at V and 4 bases at J, with 10 bases between. The CDR3 is made up of 14 amino acids. Filled out from reference TRBV5-1 and TRBJ1-2, the complete variable domain reads KAGVTQTPRYLIKTRGQQVTLSCSPISGHRSVSWYQQTPGQGLQFLFEYFSETQRNKGNFPGRFSGRQFSNSRSEMNVSTLELGDSALYLCASSLEWQAYGYTFGSGTRLTVV.

V usage is TRBV7-3 and J usage is TRBJ2-5; unclear D gene. Germline assignment: CDR1 SGHTA and CDR2 FQGTGA. The CDR3 spans 12 residues. The V end lost 4 bases, the J end lost 5 bases, and 8 bases lay between the germline ends. The CDR3 region is CASSSVGETQYF. For the CDR3, the DNA is TGTGCCAGCAGCTCTGTCGGGGAGACCCAGTACTTC.

CDR3 loop: CASSHLINEKLFF. The CDR3 DNA reads TGCGCCAGCAGCCATTTGATAAATGAAAAACTGTTTTTT. V and J are TRBV4-1 and TRBJ1-4; unclear D gene. With 3 bases removed from V and 5 bases from J, the gap between germline ends came to 7 bases. Germline values: CDR1 MGHRA, CDR2 YSYEKL. This CDR3 contains 13 residues.

The J gene is TRBJ1-3, the V gene TRBV27; no firm D call. Per the germline V gene, CDR1 is MNHEY and CDR2 is SMNVEV (reference sequence). Deletions cut 2 bases from V and 0 bases from J, with 11 bases between. The CDR3 totals 16 residues. DNA for the CDR3: TGTGCCAGCAGTTTAGGTCCGGGCTACTCTGGAAACACCATATATTTT. This codes for CASSLGPGYSGNTIYF.

The V gene is TRBV3-1 (or the pseudogene TRBV3-2), the J gene TRBJ2-5; 7 nucleotides match TRBD2. Losses at the gene ends were 4 bases for V and 1 base for J; bases not matched to a gene: 9. The CDR3 runs 16 residues. Germline CDR1 is LGHDT and CDR2 is YNNKEL (reference sequence). CDR3 sequence reads: CASSPRRAGFQETQYF. The CDR3 region has the DNA TGTGCCAGCAGCCCCCGGAGAGCGGGATTCCAAGAGACCCAGTACTTC.

The chain recombines TRBV18 with TRBJ1-1; TRBD1 matches 8 bases. The CDR3 has 15 residues. V lost 6 bases and J lost 1; bases outside the gene matches: 7. CDR1 and CDR2 (germline): KGHSH, LQKENI. The CDR3 here is CASSDGQGWNTEAFF. DNA of the CDR3: TGTGCCAGCTCCGACGGACAGGGATGGAACACTGAAGCTTTCTTT.

The CDR3 DNA is TGTGCCAGCAGCTTAGTGAGGGGATACAATGAGCAGTTCTTC. The encoded protein is CASSLVRGYNEQFF. J is TRBJ2-1 and V is TRBV7-9; D is tentatively TRBD1 or TRBD2 (5 bases each). Germline V gives CDR1 SEHNR, CDR2 FQNEAQ (reference sequence). The CDR3 has 14 amino acids. Trimming left V 1 base short and J 4 bases short, with 8 bases between.

The chain is built from TRBV9 and TRBJ2-2; the match to TRBD2 covers 8 bases. CDR1 SGDLS and CDR2 YYNGEE come from the germline V gene. Trimming at V came to 4 bases and at J to 0 bases, leaving 8 bases not matched to a gene. This CDR3 contains 17 residues. CDR3 region: CASSPRGGPANTGELFF. The CDR3 bases are TGTGCCAGCAGCCCCCGGGGGGGGCCGGCGAACACCGGGGAGCTGTTTTTT.

The chain carries TRBV5-1 and TRBJ1-2, with 11 bases matching TRBD1. The CDR3 length is 14 residues. The germline V gene has CDR1 SGHRS and CDR2 YFSETQ. Trimming at V came to 4 bases and at J to 7 bases, leaving 6 bases not matched to a gene. The CDR3 loop reads CASSPDRGRGGYTF. Here the CDR3 DNA reads TGCGCCAGCAGCCCGGACAGGGGGCGGGGTGGCTACACCTTC.

The CDR3 DNA follows: TGTGCCAGCAGTGAGCGGCCTCCCTCCGGAAACACCATATATTTT. This codes for CASSERPPSGNTIYF. The J gene is TRBJ1-3, the V gene TRBV2, with D unresolved. This CDR3 has 15 residues. V was clipped by 3 bases and J by 4 bases, with 13 bases between them. The germline gives CDR1 SNHLY, CDR2 FYNNEI.

This clone has only a few counts. This chain links TRBV29-1 with TRBJ2-2, with 7 bases fitting TRBD1. Germline CDR1 is SQVTM and CDR2 is ANQGSEA. J was trimmed by 0 bases and V by 7 bases; bases with no gene match: 5. CDR3 length equals 14 residues. The CDR3: CSASGGPNTGELFF. CDR3 coding DNA: TGCAGCGCTTCAGGGGGTCCGAACACCGGGGAGCTGTTTTTT.

The chain carries TRBV6-5 and TRBJ2-5; D might be TRBD1 or TRBD2, each matching 6 bases. Germline CDR1 MNHEY, CDR2 SVGAGI. The V end was cut by 4 bases, the J end by 4 bases, with 19 bases between. CDR3 length: 16 residues. For the CDR3, the DNA is TGTGCCAGCAGTTCCGGGGGACATCTCGGGGTAGAGACCCAGTACTTC. It codes for CASSSGGHLGVETQYF.

The chain uses TRBV30 and TRBJ1-6; 7 bases map to TRBD1. With V trimmed by 0 bases and J by 5 bases, 10 bases remained unmatched. This CDR3 has 17 residues. Looked up from germline, CDR1 is GTSNPN and CDR2 is SVGIG (reference sequence). The CDR3: CAWSVSEWTGHNSPLHF. The DNA for the CDR3 is TGTGCCTGGAGTGTGAGTGAATGGACAGGTCATAATTCACCCCTCCACTTT.

DNA for the CDR3: TGTGCCAGCAGCGGGGATAGGGCCGGGAATTCACCCCTCCACTTT. Its protein is CASSGDRAGNSPLHF. The chain uses TRBV2 and TRBJ1-6; D not resolved. The CDR3 runs 15 residues. Trimming shortened V by 6 bases and J by 7 bases, and 16 bases separated the two germline ends. CDR1 SNHLY and CDR2 FYNNEI come from the germline V gene.

The chain recombines TRBV28 with TRBJ1-5; D is uncertain. Trimming cost V 6 bases and J 7 bases, with 10 bases left between them. This CDR3 region has 12 residues. Germline assignment: CDR1 MDHEN and CDR2 SYDVKM. The CDR3 bases are TGTGCCAGCAGCCCGCCCACCCAGCCCCAGCATTTT. Translation: CASSPPTQPQHF.

The V gene is TRBV5-6, the J gene TRBJ2-2; D is unclear. V was shortened by 4 bases and J by 2 bases, with 12 bases between the two germline ends. Germline CDR1 reads SGHDT; CDR2 reads YYEEEE. The CDR3 runs 15 residues. The chain's CDR3 is CASSPRWSNTGELFF. CDR3 in DNA: TGTGCCAGCAGCCCCCGTTGGTCTAACACCGGGGAGCTGTTTTTT. The full variable domain, completed using reference TRBV5-6 and TRBJ2-2, is DAGVTQSPTHLIKTRGQQVTLRCSPKSGHDTVSWYQQALGQGPQFIFQYYEEEERQRGNFPDRFSGHQFPNYSSELNVNALLLGDSALYLCASSPRWSNTGELFFGEGSRLTVL.

This clone has only a few counts. This chain uses TRBV25-1 with TRBJ2-7; 9 bases match TRBD1. Germline CDR1 and CDR2: MGHDK and SYGVNS. CDR3 length: 15 residues. Germline trimming cut 6 bases from V and 4 bases from J; bases unmatched to any gene: 10. The CDR3 DNA reads TGTGCCAGCAGCGCCACCGGGACAGGGAGGTACGAGCAGTACTTC. This gives the protein CASSATGTGRYEQYF.

The chain recombines TRBV7-3 with TRBJ1-5; 7 nucleotides match TRBD1. Germline V gene lookup returns CDR1 SGHTA and CDR2 FQGTGA. V lost 5 bases and J lost 4; bases outside the gene matches: 8. CDR3 length: 15 amino acids. The CDR3 nucleotides are TGTGCCAGCAGCCCCGACAGGGACTTTAATCAGCCCCAGCATTTT. Translating gives CASSPDRDFNQPQHF.

This chain joins TRBV3-1 (or the pseudogene TRBV3-2) and TRBJ1-2; 8 bases are a match to TRBD1. The CDR3 has 18 amino acids. Germline assignment: CDR1 LGHDT and CDR2 YNNKEL (reference sequence). V shed 1 base, J shed 1 base, and the junction held 11 bases outside the gene matches. The CDR3 reads CASSQVEQGATINYGYTF. The CDR3 nucleotides are TGTGCCAGCAGCCAAGTCGAGCAGGGGGCCACTATTAACTATGGCTACACCTTC.

This chain joins TRBV2 and TRBJ1-1; maybe TRBD1 (5 bases). Trimming removed 3 bases from V and 0 bases from J, with 11 bases in between. This CDR3 has 15 amino acids. CDR1 SNHLY and CDR2 FYNNEI come from the germline V gene. In nucleotides, the CDR3 is TGTGCCAGCAGTGATCGAATCAGGGTGAACACTGAAGCTTTCTTT. This codes for CASSDRIRVNTEAFF. Supplemented by reference TRBV2 and TRBJ1-1, the full variable domain reads EPEVTQTPSHQVTQMGQEVILRCVPISNHLYFYWYRQILGQKVEFLVSFYNNEISEKSEIFDDQFSVERPDGSNFTLKIRSTKLEDSAMYFCASSDRIRVNTEAFFGQGTRLTVV.